This T cell receptor beta chain was identified in a study of blood T cell repertoires in COVID-19. Produced via immunoSEQ multiplex PCR; TCRdb's table is partial and in-frame only. The sample lists under 300,000 clones, about 79% occurring once. The CDR3 runs 16 residues. Germline CDR1 is MNHEY and CDR2 is SVGAGI. With 4 bases clipped from V and 5 bases from J, the junction kept 7 bases outside the gene matches. Sequenced material: peripheral blood. The clonotype comes from a man between 40 and 49 years old who had recovered from COVID-19. The chain links TRBV6-5 to TRBJ2-2, with TRBD1 matching 10 bases. The CDR3 DNA sequence: TGTGCCAGCAGTTCGGGACAGGGGAGAACAACCGGGGAGCTGTTTTTT. Translation gives CASSSGQGRTTGELFF.